The 29 T cell receptor beta chains below were found in one sample sequenced in a study of blood T cell repertoires in COVID-19. Using immunoSEQ multiplex PCR, the repertoire was profiled, and TCRdb retains in-frame clones only, with some absent. The sample lists about 220,000 clones, more than 75% occurring once. The source material was peripheral blood. The receptors here all came from a middle-aged man who had recovered from COVID-19.

The sample holds a few counts of this clone. This rearrangement joins TRBV19 to TRBJ2-1, with 14 nucleotides matching TRBD2. Germline V gene sequence: CDR1 LNHDA, CDR2 SQIVND (reference sequence). Trimming cost V 5 bases and J 7 bases; bases outside gene matches: 7. The CDR3 totals 16 residues. For the CDR3, the DNA is TGTGCCAGTAGTCGGGGACTAGCGGGAGAGTTGAATGAGCAGTTCTTC. Amino acid sequence: CASSRGLAGELNEQFF.

The chain links TRBV19 to TRBJ2-1, with 10 bases identical to TRBD2. The V gene's germline CDR1 is LNHDA and CDR2 SQIVND (reference sequence). The CDR3 loop spans 16 amino acids. The J segment lost 4 bases and the V segment lost 0 bases, leaving 3 bases of the junction unmatched. The CDR3 protein is CASSIDRLAGYNEQFF. The CDR3 DNA sequence: TGTGCCAGTAGTATAGATAGACTAGCGGGTTACAATGAGCAGTTCTTC.

This chain joins TRBV3-1 (or the pseudogene TRBV3-2) and TRBJ2-7, with 15 bases fitting TRBD2. V shed 2 bases and J 1 base; nucleotides not matched to a gene: 6. This CDR3 is built from 18 residues. Germline values: CDR1 LGHDT, CDR2 YNNKEL (reference sequence). The CDR3 is CASSQSRTSGRGSYEQYF. In DNA form, the CDR3 reads TGTGCCAGCAGCCAATCGAGGACTAGCGGGAGGGGGTCCTACGAGCAGTACTTC.

The chain couples TRBV12-3 or TRBV12-4 to TRBJ2-7; weak D call: TRBD1 (5 bases). There are 13 residues in the CDR3. V was clipped by 6 bases and J by 6 bases, with 15 bases between them. CDR3 DNA: TGTGCCAGCAGCACCACTCAGGGCTCCGAGCAGTACTTC. Its protein is CASSTTQGSEQYF.

The chain joins TRBV2 to TRBJ2-5; 7 positions match TRBD2. Looked up from germline, CDR1 is SNHLY and CDR2 is FYNNEI. The V gene end was trimmed by 0 bases and the J gene end by 1 base; junction bases not matched to a gene: 5. The CDR3 extends over 16 amino acids. CDR3 loop: CASSEAGRGPQETQYF. The CDR3, as DNA: TGTGCCAGCAGTGAAGCTGGGAGGGGCCCCCAAGAGACCCAGTACTTC. The complete variable domain, with remaining parts taken from reference TRBV2 and TRBJ2-5, reads EPEVTQTPSHQVTQMGQEVILRCVPISNHLYFYWYRQILGQKVEFLVSFYNNEISEKSEIFDDQFSVERPDGSNFTLKIRSTKLEDSAMYFCASSEAGRGPQETQYFGPGTRLLVL.

The rearrangement links TRBV18 to TRBJ2-1; the match to TRBD1 covers 7 bases. With 0 bases clipped from V and 2 bases from J, the junction kept 7 bases outside the gene matches. CDR3 length: 17 amino acids. CDR1 is KGHSH, CDR2 LQKENI, per germline. The DNA for the CDR3 is TGTGCCAGCTCACCACCCCTCAGGGGGTTTACCTACAATGAGCAGTTCTTC. Its protein is CASSPPLRGFTYNEQFF.

The rearrangement joins TRBV27 to TRBJ2-3; possible D gene TRBD2, 6 bases. This CDR3 has 14 amino acids. The germline CDR1 and CDR2 sequences are MNHEY and SMNVEV (reference sequence). V was pared by 4 bases and J by 2 bases, with 10 bases between. CDR3 nucleotides: TGTGCCAGCAGTTCGGGACTTGACACAGATACGCAGTATTTT. Its translation: CASSSGLDTDTQYF.

The chain joins TRBV19 to TRBJ2-1; 13 bases align to TRBD2. In germline, CDR1 is LNHDA, CDR2 SQIVND (reference sequence). The CDR3 extends over 15 amino acids. Trimming cost V 4 bases and J 6 bases; bases outside gene matches: 3. This CDR3 is CASSTGTSGVNEQFF. The CDR3 DNA follows: TGTGCCAGTAGTACCGGGACTAGCGGGGTCAATGAGCAGTTCTTC. The full variable domain, in which reference TRBV19 and TRBJ2-1 provide the parts outside the CDR3, is DGGITQSPKYLFRKEGQNVTLSCEQNLNHDAMYWYRQDPGQGLRLIYYSQIVNDFQKGDIAEGYSVSREKKESFPLTVTSAQKNPTAFYLCASSTGTSGVNEQFFGPGTRLTVL.

This clone was recorded a few times. The rearrangement links TRBV6-6 to TRBJ1-3; D perhaps matches TRBD1 (6 bases). V was pared by 0 bases and J by 4 bases, with 7 bases between. The CDR3 covers 14 residues. The germline V gene encodes CDR1 MNHNY and CDR2 SVGAGI (reference sequence). The CDR3 DNA follows: TGTGCCAGCAGTTACTCGGGGGCCGGAAACACCATATATTTT. It translates to CASSYSGAGNTIYF.

This clone was observed a handful of times. The chain carries TRBV7-8 and TRBJ2-7, with 9 bases fitting TRBD1. Germline CDR1 and CDR2: SGHVS and FQNEAQ. The CDR3 has 15 residues. The ends lost 1 base at V and 5 bases at J; junction bases unmatched: 6. For the CDR3, the DNA is TGTGCCAGCAGCTTAGTCGGGACAGGGACCCACGAGCAGTACTTC. It yields the protein CASSLVGTGTHEQYF.

V and J are TRBV27 and TRBJ1-6, with D maybe TRBD1 (6 bases). The ends were cut back, 3 bases at V and 9 bases at J, with 12 bases in the middle. Germline loops: CDR1 MNHEY, CDR2 SMNVEV (reference sequence). The CDR3 extends over 14 amino acids. In DNA form, the CDR3 reads TGTGCCAGCAGTTTCGGGACACTGGGTTCACCCCTCCACTTT. It yields the protein CASSFGTLGSPLHF.

The V call is TRBV28, the J call TRBJ2-7; the match to TRBD2 covers 16 bases. The germline CDR1 and CDR2 sequences are MDHEN and SYDVKM. Unmatched junction bases numbered 10, after V lost 8 bases and J lost 0 bases. The CDR3 has 18 residues. CDR3 coding DNA: TGTGCCAGCTCGGGTCCCGGGACTAGCGGGGGGGTCTCCTACGAGCAGTACTTC. Protein: CASSGPGTSGGVSYEQYF. Combining the CDR3 with reference TRBV28 and TRBJ2-7 gives the whole variable domain DVKVTQSSRYLVKRTGEKVFLECVQDMDHENMFWYRQDPGLGLRLIYFSYDVKMKEKGDIPEGYSVSREKKERFSLILESASTNQTSMYLCASSGPGTSGGVSYEQYFGPGTRLTVT.

The chain is built from TRBV6-5 and TRBJ2-7, with 7 bases identical to TRBD1. The CDR3 is 16 residues long. The trim removed 2 bases at V and 0 bases at J, leaving 7 bases unmatched. Germline V lookup: CDR1 MNHEY, CDR2 SVGAGI. The CDR3 sequence is CASSYHLGTASYEQYF. The CDR3 DNA sequence: TGTGCCAGCAGTTACCACCTTGGGACAGCCTCCTACGAGCAGTACTTC.

The chain has TRBV2 and TRBJ2-1; TRBD2 aligns across 13 bases. V lost 1 base and J lost 0; bases outside the gene matches: 3. CDR3 length equals 18 residues. Germline CDR1 reads SNHLY; CDR2 reads FYNNEI. The DNA for the CDR3 is TGTGCCAGCAGTGAAGGTAGGACTAGCGGGAGCTCCTACAATGAGCAGTTCTTC. Translation: CASSEGRTSGSSYNEQFF.

V gene TRBV6-5 combines with J gene TRBJ1-4; TRBD1 matches at 7 bases. Trimming at V came to 5 bases and at J to 3 bases, leaving 6 bases not matched to a gene. Germline-derived CDR1 and CDR2 are MNHEY and SVGAGI. This CDR3 spans 15 amino acids. This chain's CDR3 is CASSRGQAPNEKLFF. The CDR3 DNA reads TGTGCCAGCAGTAGAGGACAGGCCCCTAATGAAAAACTGTTTTTT.

The genes are TRBV27 and TRBJ2-7, with 8 nucleotides matching TRBD1. Trimming at V came to 3 bases and at J to 6 bases, leaving 4 bases not matched to a gene. Germline CDR1 and CDR2: MNHEY and SMNVEV (reference sequence). CDR3 length: 13 amino acids. The CDR3 sequence is CASSFGDRLEQYF. CDR3 DNA sequence: TGTGCCAGCAGTTTTGGGGACAGGCTCGAGCAGTACTTC.

This rearrangement joins TRBV28 to TRBJ2-1; TRBD2 aligns across 10 bases. Germline-derived CDR1 and CDR2 are MDHEN and SYDVKM. V lost 6 bases, J lost 8 bases, and 19 bases stayed unmatched. The CDR3 consists of 18 residues. The CDR3 DNA is TGTGCCAGCAGACGTAGGTCGGCTAGCGGGAGCAGAACATATGAGCAGTTCTTC. Its protein product is CASRRRSASGSRTYEQFF. Drawing the rest from reference TRBV28 and TRBJ2-1, the complete variable domain is DVKVTQSSRYLVKRTGEKVFLECVQDMDHENMFWYRQDPGLGLRLIYFSYDVKMKEKGDIPEGYSVSREKKERFSLILESASTNQTSMYLCASRRRSASGSRTYEQFFGPGTRLTVL.

The chain carries TRBV18 and TRBJ2-4; 14 nucleotides match TRBD2. The CDR3 has 15 residues. Trimming removed 6 bases from V and 9 bases from J; junction bases left unmatched: 7. Germline CDR1 reads KGHSH; CDR2 reads LQKENI. CDR3 sequence reads: CASSATSGRGGIQYF. The CDR3 DNA follows: TGTGCCAGCTCGGCGACTAGCGGGAGGGGCGGCATTCAGTACTTC.

The chain combines TRBV18 with TRBJ2-1, with 8 bases that match TRBD2. J lost 6 bases, V lost 5 bases, and 9 bases had no gene match. The length of the CDR3 is 15 residues. Germline V gene sequence: CDR1 KGHSH, CDR2 LQKENI. The CDR3 protein is CASSESAGEGNEQFF. CDR3 in DNA: TGTGCCAGCTCAGAGTCAGCGGGAGAGGGCAATGAGCAGTTCTTC. Complete variable domain (other parts from reference TRBV18 and TRBJ2-1): NAGVMQNPRHLVRRRGQEARLRCSPMKGHSHVYWYRQLPEEGLKFMVYLQKENIIDESGMPKERFSAEFPKEGPSILRIQQVVRGDSAAYFCASSESAGEGNEQFFGPGTRLTVL.

Only one count was recorded for this clone. The chain joins TRBV10-1 to TRBJ2-1; 16 nucleotides line up with TRBD2. Germline V gives CDR1 WNHNN, CDR2 SYGVQD (reference sequence). The J segment lost 2 bases and the V segment lost 6 bases, leaving 7 bases of the junction unmatched. This CDR3 comprises 18 residues. The CDR3 here is CASSPGLAGGPPYNEQFF. The DNA for the CDR3 is TGCGCCAGCAGCCCGGGACTAGCGGGAGGGCCACCCTACAATGAGCAGTTCTTC.

The CDR3 DNA reads as TGTGCCAGCAGCCAAAGACCTCAGGGGGCGTCCTACGAGCAGTACTTC. It encodes CASSQRPQGASYEQYF. The chain has TRBV14 and TRBJ2-7, with 8 bases identical to TRBD1. Germline values: CDR1 SGHDN, CDR2 FVKESK. The V gene end was trimmed by 2 bases and the J gene end by 1 base; junction bases not matched to a gene: 7. The CDR3 length is 16 residues.

The sample holds one count of this clone. The V call is TRBV5-1, the J call TRBJ2-2; 8 bases map to TRBD2. The CDR3 totals 14 residues. V shed 2 bases, J shed 8 bases, and the junction held 5 bases outside the gene matches. Germline V CDR1 and CDR2: SGHRS, YFSETQ. The CDR3 is CASSLVAGSGELFF. CDR3 DNA: TGCGCCAGCAGCTTAGTAGCGGGAAGTGGGGAGCTGTTTTTT.

The rearrangement uses TRBV18 and TRBJ1-6; D remains ambiguous. Trimming took 2 bases from V and 9 from J, leaving 5 bases between them. In germline, CDR1 is KGHSH, CDR2 LQKENI. The CDR3 runs to 12 residues. CDR3 in amino acids: CASSPAGSPLHF. CDR3 in DNA: TGTGCCAGCTCACCAGCCGGTTCACCCCTCCACTTT.

This chain links TRBV6-5 with TRBJ1-1; D gene unclear. Trimming cost V 6 bases and J 0 bases, with 11 bases left between them. Germline V gene lookup returns CDR1 MNHEY and CDR2 SVGAGI. The CDR3 is 14 residues long. CDR3: CASRSGRMNTEAFF. The DNA for the CDR3 is TGTGCCAGCAGATCCGGGAGGATGAACACTGAAGCTTTCTTT.

The sample holds one count of this clone. This chain joins TRBV3-1 (or the pseudogene TRBV3-2) and TRBJ1-3, with D tentatively TRBD1 (5 bases). Germline V CDR1 and CDR2: LGHDT, YNNKEL (reference sequence). Trimming stripped 2 bases from V and 0 bases from J, with 11 bases between. The CDR3 sequence is 16 residues long. The CDR3 nucleotides are TGTGCCAGCAGCCAATGGGGTAGGGGCTCTGGAAACACCATATATTTT. Translating gives CASSQWGRGSGNTIYF.

This chain links TRBV27 with TRBJ2-7; D gene uncertain. The germline V gene encodes CDR1 MNHEY and CDR2 SMNVEV (reference sequence). The CDR3 is 14 residues long. The ends were cut back, 5 bases at V and 7 bases at J, with 18 bases in the middle. The CDR3 DNA is TGTGCCAGCAGTCTACAAACGTGGGCTGAGGAGCAGTACTTC. This encodes CASSLQTWAEEQYF.

The chain carries TRBV29-1 and TRBJ1-2; TRBD1 matches at 9 bases. Per germline, CDR1 SQVTM and CDR2 ANQGSEA. V gave up 6 bases and J gave up 3 bases; unmatched junction bases: 11. The CDR3 length is 15 residues. The CDR3 loop is CSVRTGGVGDYGYTF. In nucleotides, the CDR3 is TGCAGCGTGCGAACAGGGGGCGTTGGTGACTATGGCTACACCTTC. The full variable domain, completed using reference TRBV29-1 and TRBJ1-2, is SAVISQKPSRDICQRGTSLTIQCQVDSQVTMMFWYRQQPGQSLTLIATANQGSEATYESGFVIDKFPISRPNLTFSTLTVSNMSPEDSSIYLCSVRTGGVGDYGYTFGSGTRLTVV.

The chain combines TRBV19 with TRBJ1-5, with D maybe TRBD1 (6 bases). Germline V gene lookup returns CDR1 LNHDA and CDR2 SQIVND (reference sequence). V lost 3 bases to trimming and J lost 4 bases, with 13 bases between them. This CDR3 is 15 amino acids long. In DNA form, the CDR3 reads TGTGCCAGTAGTATCGGCGGGGGCTCAAATCAGCCCCAGCATTTT. Protein: CASSIGGGSNQPQHF.

The V and J genes are TRBV5-6 and TRBJ1-3; D call uncertain. Germline V gene data show CDR1 as SGHDT and CDR2 as YYEEEE. This CDR3 is 15 amino acids long. The germline V and J ends were trimmed by 2 bases and 0 bases, with 9 bases remaining between them. The CDR3 protein is CASSFRSYSGNTIYF. The CDR3 DNA reads TGTGCCAGCAGCTTTCGGTCGTACTCTGGAAACACCATATATTTT.